A single sample is the source of the 21 T cell receptor beta chains below, sequenced in a study of cytomegalovirus exposure and HLA in healthy donors. The PCR contained 60 Vbeta and 13 Jbeta primers. Sequenced by immunoSEQ multiplex PCR; TCRdb stores in-frame clones only, minus some. The data show approximately 140,000 clones, around 71% seen once. Sequencing was done on a sample of PBMCs. These receptors all stem from a woman aged 55-70 years in good health and CMV-seropositive.

The chain employs TRBV7-8 and TRBJ1-5; TRBD1 agrees at 7 bases. The junction had 19 bases not matched to a gene; V was cut back by 4 bases and J by 7 bases. Germline-derived CDR1 and CDR2 are SGHVS and FQNEAQ. This CDR3 region has 18 residues. CDR3 in DNA: TGTGCCAGCAGCTCAGGGTGGCCGGGACAGACGATCGGCCAGCCCCAGCATTTT. As protein: CASSSGWPGQTIGQPQHF.

V gene TRBV5-4 combines with J gene TRBJ2-2; 10 positions match TRBD1. CDR1 and CDR2 from the germline V gene are SGHNT and YYREEE (reference sequence). With 4 bases clipped from V and 6 bases from J, the junction kept 9 bases outside the gene matches. This CDR3 has 16 residues. In nucleotides, the CDR3 is TGTGCCAGCAGCCCACCGGGAGGACAGGGGGCCGGGGAGCTGTTTTTT. Amino acid sequence: CASSPPGGQGAGELFF.

The chain is built from TRBV11-2 and TRBJ2-7, with D possibly TRBD2 on 6 matching bases. There are 11 residues in the CDR3. V dropped 5 bases and J dropped 5 bases, with 7 bases sitting between them. Germline CDR1 reads SGHAT; CDR2 reads FQNNGV. Here the CDR3 DNA reads TGTGCCAGCAGCCCGGGGGACGAGCAGTACTTC. It yields the protein CASSPGDEQYF. Full variable domain (rest looked up from reference TRBV11-2 and TRBJ2-7): EAGVAQSPRYKIIEKRQSVAFWCNPISGHATLYWYQQILGQGPKLLIQFQNNGVVDDSQLPKDRFSAERLKGVDSTLKIQPAKLEDSAVYLCASSPGDEQYFGPGTRLTVT.

The rearrangement uses TRBV6-1 and TRBJ1-2; TRBD1 aligns across 7 bases. The CDR3 has 15 residues. The ends lost 0 bases at V and 4 bases at J; junction bases unmatched: 5. Per the germline V gene, CDR1 is MNHNS and CDR2 is SASEGT. CDR3 DNA: TGTGCCAGCAGTGAAGCTAGGACAGGCGTCTATGGCTACACCTTC. Its protein product is CASSEARTGVYGYTF.

The chain recombines TRBV11-2 with TRBJ1-6, with a tentative D call TRBD1 (5 bases). Per the germline V gene, CDR1 is SGHAT and CDR2 is FQNNGV. This CDR3 contains 15 residues. Deletions cut 1 base from V and 7 bases from J, with 11 bases between. The DNA for the CDR3 is TGTGCCAGCAGCTTAGTAAGGGGTCGGAATTCACCCCTCCACTTT. Its translation is CASSLVRGRNSPLHF.

V is TRBV7-3 and J is TRBJ1-6; TRBD1 matches at 9 bases. The CDR3 has 14 amino acids. CDR1 SGHTA and CDR2 FQGTGA come from the germline V gene. The trim removed 5 bases at V and 8 bases at J, leaving 4 bases unmatched. DNA for the CDR3: TGTGCCAGCAGCAACAGGGGGCCGGATTCACCCCTCCACTTT. Amino acids: CASSNRGPDSPLHF.

The chain joins TRBV7-9 to TRBJ1-4; D is unclear. This CDR3 spans 15 amino acids. Germline V gives CDR1 SEHNR, CDR2 FQNEAQ (reference sequence). The V end lost 5 bases, the J end lost 8 bases, and 18 bases lay between the germline ends. Written as DNA, the CDR3 is TGTGCCAGCAGCGCCCTTGAAAGGGAGAGAGAAAAACTGTTTTTT. It encodes CASSALEREREKLFF.

The rearrangement uses TRBV29-1 and TRBJ1-6; TRBD1 matches at 8 bases. The CDR3 spans 12 residues. Germline trimming cut 7 bases from V and 10 bases from J; bases unmatched to any gene: 6. Germline loops: CDR1 SQVTM, CDR2 ANQGSEA. The CDR3 bases are TGCAGCGCTCGGACAGGGAGCTCACCCCTCCACTTT. This codes for CSARTGSSPLHF.

In DNA, the CDR3 is TGCGCCAGCAGCTTGGGTCAGGGGGCCTACGAGCAGTACTTC. Its translation: CASSLGQGAYEQYF. V gene TRBV5-1 combines with J gene TRBJ2-5; 7 bases map to TRBD1. TRBJ2-7 explains the end of the DNA better; the J call may be wrong. Germline V lookup: CDR1 SGHRS, CDR2 YFSETQ. This CDR3 has 14 amino acids.

CDR3 amino acids: CASSYDAQGFEQYF. CDR3 nucleotides: TGTGCCAGCAGTTACGACGCGCAGGGTTTCGAGCAGTACTTC. The genes are TRBV6-5 and TRBJ2-7; a possible D gene is TRBD1 (5 bases). Germline CDR1 and CDR2: MNHEY and SVGAGI. Trimming pared 2 bases from V and 6 bases from J, leaving 14 bases between. The CDR3 length is 14 residues.

This chain connects TRBV10-1 to TRBJ1-1; 7 bases fit TRBD1. The CDR3 consists of 17 residues. Losses at the gene ends were 6 bases for V and 5 bases for J; bases not matched to a gene: 18. Looked up from germline, CDR1 is WNHNN and CDR2 is SYGVQD (reference sequence). CDR3 sequence reads: CASRAHRGLDRETEAFF. As DNA, the CDR3 is TGCGCCAGCAGGGCACACAGGGGACTCGACCGGGAGACTGAAGCTTTCTTT.

The rearrangement uses TRBV4-1 and TRBJ2-7, with TRBD1 matching 8 bases. V lost 0 bases and J lost 3; bases outside the gene matches: 10. The germline CDR1 and CDR2 sequences are MGHRA and YSYEKL. The CDR3 totals 17 residues. The CDR3 DNA reads as TGCGCCAGCAGCCAAGAAGTCGTCTGGACAGGGTACTACGAGCAGTACTTC. This sequence encodes CASSQEVVWTGYYEQYF.

The chain is built from TRBV11-2 and TRBJ1-4; D might be TRBD1 (5 bases). The CDR3 is 15 amino acids. V was pared by 5 bases and J by 4 bases, with 14 bases between. CDR1 is SGHAT, CDR2 FQNNGV, per germline. The CDR3 coding sequence is TGTGCCAGCAGCAACGGGGCCGGGGGTAATGAAAAACTGTTTTTT. This sequence encodes CASSNGAGGNEKLFF.

This chain uses TRBV18 with TRBJ1-1; 10 bases line up with TRBD1. CDR1 and CDR2 (germline): KGHSH, LQKENI. V lost 10 bases, J lost 6 bases, and 8 bases stayed unmatched. This CDR3 is built from 13 residues. The CDR3 sequence: CATLRGTGAEAFF. CDR3 nucleotide sequence: TGTGCCACCTTAAGGGGGACAGGGGCTGAAGCTTTCTTT. Filled out from reference TRBV18 and TRBJ1-1, the complete variable domain reads NAGVMQNPRHLVRRRGQEARLRCSPMKGHSHVYWYRQLPEEGLKFMVYLQKENIIDESGMPKERFSAEFPKEGPSILRIQQVVRGDSAAYFCATLRGTGAEAFFGQGTRLTVV.

V and J are TRBV12-5 and TRBJ2-1, with a weak D call TRBD2 (5 bases). The V end was cut by 6 bases, the J end by 4 bases, with 10 bases between. Germline values: CDR1 LGHNT, CDR2 FRNRAP. This CDR3 contains 13 residues. The CDR3 reads CASGQTGYNEQFF. CDR3 coding DNA: TGTGCTAGTGGCCAGACGGGGTACAATGAGCAGTTCTTC.

The V call is TRBV18, the J call TRBJ1-1; possible D gene TRBD1, 5 bases. The CDR3 runs to 15 residues. Per the germline V gene, CDR1 is KGHSH and CDR2 is LQKENI. Trimming cost V 0 bases and J 1 base, with 9 bases left between them. CDR3 sequence (DNA): TGTGCCAGCTCACCACCGGGGGGGAGGAACACTGAAGCTTTCTTT. Residues: CASSPPGGRNTEAFF. The complete variable domain, with remaining parts taken from reference TRBV18 and TRBJ1-1, reads NAGVMQNPRHLVRRRGQEARLRCSPMKGHSHVYWYRQLPEEGLKFMVYLQKENIIDESGMPKERFSAEFPKEGPSILRIQQVVRGDSAAYFCASSPPGGRNTEAFFGQGTRLTVV.

The chain has TRBV4-1 and TRBJ2-1; the D gene is possibly TRBD1 (6 bases). Germline V lookup: CDR1 MGHRA, CDR2 YSYEKL. The CDR3 contains 16 residues. The V gene lost 3 bases and the J gene lost 2 bases, with 14 bases spanning the gap. CDR3 coding DNA: TGCGCCAGCAGCCAGGAGACAGGAGCGGCCTACAATGAGCAGTTCTTC. This codes for CASSQETGAAYNEQFF.

The chain joins TRBV5-1 to TRBJ1-2, with 10 positions matching TRBD1. The CDR3 consists of 15 residues. V lost 1 base, J lost 4 bases, and 4 bases stayed unmatched. Germline lookup yields CDR1 SGHRS and CDR2 YFSETQ. CDR3 protein: CASSLTRDRGYGYTF. CDR3 in DNA: TGCGCCAGCAGCTTGACGAGGGACAGGGGCTATGGCTACACCTTC.

The V call is TRBV7-6, the J call TRBJ2-3; possibly TRBD2 for D (7 bases). This CDR3 is built from 17 residues. CDR1 SGHVS and CDR2 FNYEAQ come from the germline V gene. V dropped 5 bases and J dropped 2 bases, with 20 bases sitting between them. CDR3 sequence: CASSPLGGGTATDTQYF. Here the CDR3 DNA reads TGTGCCAGCAGCCCACTTGGGGGGGGCACTGCCACAGATACGCAGTATTTT.

The chain has TRBV6-5 and TRBJ1-1; D call uncertain. Trimming shortened V by 8 bases and J by 5 bases, and 9 bases separated the two germline ends. The CDR3 is 11 amino acids. Germline V gene lookup returns CDR1 MNHEY and CDR2 SVGAGI. DNA of the CDR3: TGTGCCAGCCTCCGAGGGACTGAAGCTTTCTTT. This codes for CASLRGTEAFF.

This chain connects TRBV27 to TRBJ2-2, with a tentative D call TRBD1 (5 bases). Between the trimmed V and J ends, which lost 0 bases and 5 bases, there was a span of 16 bases. Germline loops: CDR1 MNHEY, CDR2 SMNVEV (reference sequence). CDR3 length equals 17 residues. The CDR3 sequence is CASSLSGPQVSTGELFF. The CDR3 DNA reads as TGTGCCAGCAGTTTATCGGGGCCACAGGTGTCAACCGGGGAGCTGTTTTTT.